A single sample gave rise to the 13 T cell receptor beta chains below, sequenced in a study of OX40 agonist ivuxolimab in advanced cancers. The data were produced by immunoSEQ multiplex PCR, yet TCRdb's version contains in-frame clones alone and is incomplete. The profile covers approximately 17,000 clones, with 90% appearing a single time and roughly 28% taken by the ten largest. The source material was CD4+ or CD8+ T cells sorted from blood, sampled in a trial of the OX40 agonist ivuxolimab. Receptors were obtained from an adult with an advanced solid tumor such as melanoma, head and neck, liver or kidney cancer.

The gene calls are TRBV29-1 and TRBJ2-1, with TRBD2 identical over 11 bases. V shed 4 bases, J shed 3 bases, and the junction held 8 bases outside the gene matches. Germline V lookup: CDR1 SQVTM, CDR2 ANQGSEA. This CDR3 has 16 amino acids. The CDR3 sequence: CSVALVSGRVYNEQFF. The CDR3, as DNA: TGCAGCGTTGCGCTCGTTAGCGGGAGGGTCTACAATGAGCAGTTCTTC.

The chain employs TRBV7-2 and TRBJ2-5; the D gene is possibly TRBD2 (6 bases). CDR1 SGHTA and CDR2 FQGNSA come from the germline V gene. CDR3 length: 14 residues. V was trimmed by 4 bases and J by 5 bases, leaving 14 bases between them. The CDR3 DNA reads as TGTGCCAGCAGCTCATGGACGGAGGGGGAGACCCAGTACTTC. Its protein is CASSSWTEGETQYF. Drawing the rest from reference TRBV7-2 and TRBJ2-5, the complete variable domain is GAGVSQSPSNKVTEKGKDVELRCDPISGHTALYWYRQSLGQGLEFLIYFQGNSAPDKSGLPSDRFSAERTGGSVSTLTIQRTQQEDSAVYLCASSSWTEGETQYFGPGTRLLVL.

J is TRBJ2-2 and V is TRBV9; D is uncertain. Trimming left V 0 bases short and J 6 bases short, with 9 bases between. Germline V gene data show CDR1 as SGDLS and CDR2 as YYNGEE. CDR3 length: 14 residues. Here the CDR3 DNA reads TGTGCCAGCAGCGTAGTGGATAGTCCCGGGGAGCTGTTTTTT. Amino acid sequence: CASSVVDSPGELFF. Full variable domain (rest looked up from reference TRBV9 and TRBJ2-2): DSGVTQTPKHLITATGQRVTLRCSPRSGDLSVYWYQQSLDQGLQFLIQYYNGEERAKGNILERFSAQQFPDLHSELNLSSLELGDSALYFCASSVVDSPGELFFGEGSRLTVL.

The chain links TRBV9 to TRBJ2-1; tentative D call: TRBD2 (6 bases). CDR3 length: 16 residues. Germline CDR1 and CDR2: SGDLS and YYNGEE. Between the trimmed V and J ends, which lost 4 bases and 1 base, there was a span of 15 bases. The CDR3 DNA sequence: TGTGCCAGCAGCCTGGGTTATCGGGGGTCCTACAATGAGCAGTTCTTC. Encoded protein: CASSLGYRGSYNEQFF.

The chain links TRBV19 to TRBJ2-3, with D possibly TRBD1 on 6 matching bases. The V gene's germline CDR1 is LNHDA and CDR2 SQIVND (reference sequence). The V end was cut by 7 bases, the J end by 2 bases, with 13 bases between. The CDR3 totals 14 residues. In DNA, the CDR3 is TGTGCCAGTAATGGGGGCGGTTACACAGATACGCAGTATTTT. Protein: CASNGGGYTDTQYF.

The chain carries TRBV11-3 and TRBJ2-1, with 8 nucleotides matching TRBD2. The germline V gene has CDR1 SGHNT and CDR2 YENEEA. The CDR3 extends over 14 amino acids. The V gene end was trimmed by 4 bases and the J gene end by 4 bases; junction bases not matched to a gene: 3. CDR3 DNA sequence: TGTGCCAGCAGCTCTAGCGGGCTTTACAATGAGCAGTTCTTC. Translated, it gives CASSSSGLYNEQFF.

The chain uses TRBV5-5 and TRBJ2-7, with a possible D match to TRBD1 (5 bases). CDR1 is SGHKS, CDR2 YYEKEE, per germline (reference sequence). The CDR3 contains 15 residues. V was shortened by 2 bases and J by 2 bases, with 14 bases between the two germline ends. CDR3 nucleotides: TGTGCCAGCAGCTTCAATCGACAGCCAACCTACGAGCAGTACTTC. Protein product: CASSFNRQPTYEQYF.

The rearrangement joins TRBV5-5 to TRBJ2-2, with TRBD2 identical over 12 bases. The CDR3 spans 16 residues. The V gene's germline CDR1 is SGHKS and CDR2 YYEKEE (reference sequence). V was pared by 0 bases and J by 3 bases, with 0 bases of the junction left unmatched. The CDR3 region is CASSLGLAGDTGELFF. CDR3 coding DNA: TGTGCCAGCAGCTTGGGACTAGCGGGAGACACCGGGGAGCTGTTTTTT.

In DNA, the CDR3 is TGTGCCAGCAGCACGGAGACTAGCGGCTCCTACGAGCAGTACTTC. As protein: CASSTETSGSYEQYF. The chain links TRBV27 to TRBJ2-7; TRBD2 matches at 9 bases. This CDR3 region has 15 residues. Germline V gene sequence: CDR1 MNHEY, CDR2 SMNVEV (reference sequence). With 6 bases clipped from V and 0 bases from J, the junction kept 6 bases outside the gene matches.

This rearrangement joins TRBV5-4 to TRBJ2-1; D gene uncertain. Germline values: CDR1 SGHNT, CDR2 YYREEE (reference sequence). CDR3 size: 14 residues. CDR3 bases: TGTGTCCCTTCGTGGCACAACGAGTACAATGAGCAGTTCTTC. It is translated as CVPSWHNEYNEQFF.

V gene TRBV29-1 combines with J gene TRBJ2-7; a weak D match, TRBD2 (6 bases). The CDR3 extends over 13 amino acids. V lost 6 bases to trimming and J lost 3 bases, with 15 bases between them. Germline values: CDR1 SQVTM, CDR2 ANQGSEA. The CDR3 coding sequence is TGCAGCGTGGGGACTGTCGACAGCTACGAGCAGTACTTC. The encoded protein is CSVGTVDSYEQYF.

The gene calls are TRBV13 and TRBJ2-7, with no clear D. V gave up 1 base and J gave up 3 bases, with 10 bases separating them. Germline values: CDR1 PRHDT, CDR2 FYEKMQ (reference sequence). The CDR3 consists of 14 residues. This chain's CDR3 is CASSLAAGYYEQYF. The DNA for the CDR3 is TGTGCCAGCAGCTTAGCCGCAGGATACTACGAGCAGTACTTC.

The chain links TRBV2 to TRBJ2-1, with D uncertain. Trimming shortened V by 0 bases and J by 8 bases, and 17 bases separated the two germline ends. CDR1 and CDR2 from the germline V gene are SNHLY and FYNNEI. CDR3 length: 16 amino acids. CDR3 in DNA: TGTGCCAGCAGTGAAGCGTGGGTCTCAACCCTCGATGAGCAGTTCTTC. It specifies CASSEAWVSTLDEQFF. Supplemented by reference TRBV2 and TRBJ2-1, the full variable domain reads EPEVTQTPSHQVTQMGQEVILRCVPISNHLYFYWYRQILGQKVEFLVSFYNNEISEKSEIFDDQFSVERPDGSNFTLKIRSTKLEDSAMYFCASSEAWVSTLDEQFFGPGTRLTVL.